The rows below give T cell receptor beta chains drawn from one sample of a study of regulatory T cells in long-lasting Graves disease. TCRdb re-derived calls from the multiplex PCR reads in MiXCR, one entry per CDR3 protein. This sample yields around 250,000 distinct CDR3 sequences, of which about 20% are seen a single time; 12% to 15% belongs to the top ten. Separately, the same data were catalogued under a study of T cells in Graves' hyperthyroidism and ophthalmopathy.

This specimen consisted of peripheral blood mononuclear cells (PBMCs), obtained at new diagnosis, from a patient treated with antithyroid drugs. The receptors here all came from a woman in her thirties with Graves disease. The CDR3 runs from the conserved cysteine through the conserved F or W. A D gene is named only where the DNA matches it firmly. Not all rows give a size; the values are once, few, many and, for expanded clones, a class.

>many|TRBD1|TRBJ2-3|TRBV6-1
TGTGCCAGCAGTATCAGGGGGCAGCCAGATACGCAGTATTTT
CASSIRGQPDTQYF
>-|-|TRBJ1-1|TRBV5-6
TGTGCCAGCAGCTTGGGACGACGGGGGAACACTGAAGCTTTCTTT
CASSLGRRGNTEAFF
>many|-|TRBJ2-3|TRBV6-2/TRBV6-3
TGTGCCAGCAGCAACAACAGGCCGCGCACAGATACGCAGTATTTT
CASSNNRPRTDTQYF
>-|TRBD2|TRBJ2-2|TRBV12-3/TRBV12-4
TGTGCCAGCAGACCCACTAGCGGGAGGGCCGGGGAGCTGTTTTTT
CASRPTSGRAGELFF
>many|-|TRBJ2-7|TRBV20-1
TGCAGTGCTAGGGACATTAGCTCCTACGAGCAGTACTTC
CSARDISSYEQYF
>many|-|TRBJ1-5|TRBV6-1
TGTGCCAGCAGACCCGGTGCCGGCAATCAGCCCCAGCATTTT
CASRPGAGNQPQHF
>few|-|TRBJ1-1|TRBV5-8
TGTGCCAGCAGGAATCCGGGACTCTTGAACACTGAAGCTTTCTTT
CASRNPGLLNTEAFF
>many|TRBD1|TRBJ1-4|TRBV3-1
TGTGCCAGCAGCCCCCGGGACAGGGGGCCGGCTAATGAAAAACTGTTTTTT
CASSPRDRGPANEKLFF
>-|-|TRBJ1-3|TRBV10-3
TGTGCCATCAGGGAATCCTTTTACTCTGGAAACACCATATATTTT
CAIRESFYSGNTIYF
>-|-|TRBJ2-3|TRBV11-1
TGTGCCAGCAGCTTAGCAGGCAGTTCGGATACGCAGTATTTT
CASSLAGSSDTQYF
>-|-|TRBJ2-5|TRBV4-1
TGCGCCAGCAGTCGAACGCCAGCGGACAACCAAGAGACCCAGTACTTC
CASSRTPADNQETQYF
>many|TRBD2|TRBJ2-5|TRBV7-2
TGTGCCAGCAGCTTCCTAGCGGGGGGGTTCGGAGAGACCCAGTACTTC
CASSFLAGGFGETQYF
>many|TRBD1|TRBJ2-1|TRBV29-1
TGCAGCGTCCCCCCCGGGACAGTCAACAATGAGCAGTTCTTC
CSVPPGTVNNEQFF
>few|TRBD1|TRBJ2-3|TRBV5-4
TGTGCCAGCAGCTTTACAGGGGGCAGTTCGGCAGATACGCAGTATTTT
CASSFTGGSSADTQYF
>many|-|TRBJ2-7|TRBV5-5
TGTGCCAGCAGCTTGGTATGGTTGGACGAGCAGTACTTC
CASSLVWLDEQYF
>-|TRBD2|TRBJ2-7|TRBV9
TGTGCCAGCAGAGCGGGGGGGCTGTCTTACGAGCAGTACTTC
CASRAGGLSYEQYF
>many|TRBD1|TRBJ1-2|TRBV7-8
TGTGCCAGCAGCCACCGAGGAGGGACAGGGGCTAACTATGGCTACACCTTC
CASSHRGGTGANYGYTF
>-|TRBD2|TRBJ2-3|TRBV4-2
TGTGCCAGCAGCCAAGGGGCGGGGGGTTCAGATACGCAGTATTTT
CASSQGAGGSDTQYF
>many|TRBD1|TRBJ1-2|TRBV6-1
TGTGCCAGCAGTGCTGGCGGGACAGGGAGAAACTATGGCTACACCTTC
CASSAGGTGRNYGYTF
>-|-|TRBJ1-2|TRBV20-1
TGCAGTGCTAGCCGACAGGAGTATGGCTACACCTTC
CSASRQEYGYTF
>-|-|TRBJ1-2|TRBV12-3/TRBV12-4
TGTGCCAGCAGACGGACAAACAAAGGCGGCTACACCTTC
CASRRTNKGGYTF
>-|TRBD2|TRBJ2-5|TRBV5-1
TGCGCCAGCAGCTTGGGGACTAGCCACCGACAAGAGACCCAGTACTTC
CASSLGTSHRQETQYF
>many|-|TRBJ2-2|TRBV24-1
TGTGCCACCAGTCCAGGAAAGAACACCGGGGAGCTGTTTTTT
CATSPGKNTGELFF
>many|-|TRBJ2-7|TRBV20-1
TGCAGTGCTATCCCTAATCGGGGGTCGGGCGAGCAGTACTTC
CSAIPNRGSGEQYF
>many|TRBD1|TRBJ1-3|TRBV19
TGTGCCAGTAGAAGGGACAGGACCTCTGGAAACACCATATATTTT
CASRRDRTSGNTIYF